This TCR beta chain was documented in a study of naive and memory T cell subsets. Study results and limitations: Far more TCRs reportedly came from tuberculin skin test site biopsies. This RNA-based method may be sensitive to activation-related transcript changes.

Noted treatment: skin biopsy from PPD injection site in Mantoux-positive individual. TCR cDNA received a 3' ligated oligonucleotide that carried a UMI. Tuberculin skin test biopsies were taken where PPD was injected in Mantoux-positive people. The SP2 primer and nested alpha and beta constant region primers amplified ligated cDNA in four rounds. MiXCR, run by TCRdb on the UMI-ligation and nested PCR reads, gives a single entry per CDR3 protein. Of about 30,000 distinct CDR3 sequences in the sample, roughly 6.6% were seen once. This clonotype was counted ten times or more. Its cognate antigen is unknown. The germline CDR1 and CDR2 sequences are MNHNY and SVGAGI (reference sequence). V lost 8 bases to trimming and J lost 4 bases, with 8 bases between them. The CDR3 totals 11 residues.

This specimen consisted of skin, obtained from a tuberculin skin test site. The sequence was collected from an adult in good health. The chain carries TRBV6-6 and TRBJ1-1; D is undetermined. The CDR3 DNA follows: TGTGCCAGCGTTTTGGGCACTGAAGCTTTCTTT. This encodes CASVLGTEAFF.